This T cell receptor beta chain was observed in a study of blood T cell repertoires in COVID-19. In the study overall: Whether acute or convalescent, the COVID-19 samples came from the United States, Italy and Spain. Sources were T cells, B-cell-depleted T cells, or PBMCs; the material itself was cDNA or gDNA.

Authors' data handling: Estimation of nucleated cell counts relied on the amplification of reference gene primers. This table comes from immunoSEQ multiplex PCR, and its TCRdb copy is limited to in-frame clones, with some not included. Clone size and the V and J calls come from that table; the DNA yielded D and trimming. Of about 83,000 clones in the sample, roughly 86% were seen once. Germline trimming cut 2 bases from V and 6 bases from J; bases unmatched to any gene: 10. Germline V lookup: CDR1 MDHEN, CDR2 SYDVKM. The CDR3 runs to 16 residues. This clone has only a few counts. The TCR was taken from a man aged 45-65 years with active COVID-19. Sequenced sample: peripheral blood. This chain joins TRBV28 and TRBJ1-5, with 7 nucleotides matching TRBD1. The CDR3 loop reads CASSLRGQGVSQPQHF. CDR3 bases: TGTGCCAGCAGTTTAAGAGGGCAGGGGGTGAGTCAGCCCCAGCATTTT.